This T cell receptor (beta chain) was found in a study of blood T cell repertoires in COVID-19. Study in general: COVID-19 samples from acute and convalescent phases originated in the United States, Italy and Spain. T cells, B-cell-depleted T cells, or PBMCs supplied cDNA or gDNA.

In the study's own analysis: From reference gene primer amplification, estimates of nucleated cell counts were derived. Sequencing was performed with immunoSEQ multiplex PCR; in TCRdb, only in-frame clones are kept and a portion is missing. V and J calls plus clone size are reproduced from that table; the DNA served to infer D and trimming. The sample records about 140,000 clones, about 90% being singletons. The CDR3 contains 15 residues. In germline, CDR1 is MNHEY, CDR2 SMNVEV (reference sequence). The junction had 9 bases not matched to a gene; V was cut back by 6 bases and J by 4 bases. Source material: peripheral blood. The TCR was taken from a man between 45 and 60 years old who had recovered from COVID-19. The chain has TRBV27 and TRBJ2-7, with 10 bases that match TRBD1. This chain's CDR3 is CASRLGPGQGYEQYF. Here the CDR3 DNA reads TGTGCCAGCAGACTTGGGCCGGGACAGGGGTACGAGCAGTACTTC.